This T cell receptor (beta chain) was recorded in a study of shared T cell receptors in the human thymus. This CDR3 spans 15 amino acids. The ends were cut back, 2 bases at V and 3 bases at J, with 14 bases in the middle. Per the germline V gene, CDR1 is LNHDA and CDR2 is SQIVND (reference sequence). The repertoire was sequenced with immunoSEQ multiplex PCR; TCRdb's copy has only in-frame clones and lacks some. This table has 600,000 or so clones, approximately 89% appearing once. In addition, the sample was reused for a study of human thymus T cells. This second study says: The donor group consisted of healthy Finnish infants who were having corrective surgery for congenital heart defects. Resections were taken during corrective heart surgery, and the thymus tissue came from these. It looked as if thymic and blood repertoires used V and J genes in a biased way.

This TCR was sampled from a boy in the first two years of life with a congenital heart defect. The chain has TRBV19 and TRBJ2-7, with unresolved D. The sequencing input was thymocytes. The CDR3 is CASSIMVKPYYEQYF. The DNA for the CDR3 is TGTGCCAGTAGTATAATGGTAAAGCCTTACTACGAGCAGTACTTC.